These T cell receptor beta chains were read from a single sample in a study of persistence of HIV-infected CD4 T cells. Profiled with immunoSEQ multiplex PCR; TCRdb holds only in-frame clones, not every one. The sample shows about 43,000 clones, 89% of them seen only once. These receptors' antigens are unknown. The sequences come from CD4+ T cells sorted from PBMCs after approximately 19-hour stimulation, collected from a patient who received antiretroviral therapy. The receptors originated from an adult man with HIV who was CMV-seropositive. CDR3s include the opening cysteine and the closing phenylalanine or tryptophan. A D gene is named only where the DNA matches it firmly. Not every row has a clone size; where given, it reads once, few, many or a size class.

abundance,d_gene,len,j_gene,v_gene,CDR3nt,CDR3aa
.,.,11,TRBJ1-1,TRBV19,TGTGCCAGTAGGACATGGGTTGAAGCTTTCTTT,CASRTWVEAFF
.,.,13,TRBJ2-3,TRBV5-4,TGTGCCAGCAGCGTAGACTTCACAGATACGCAGTATTTT,CASSVDFTDTQYF
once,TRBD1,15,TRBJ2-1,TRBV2,TGTGCCAGCAGTTCGACAGGGGGCGCGAAAAATGAGCAGTTCTTC,CASSSTGGAKNEQFF
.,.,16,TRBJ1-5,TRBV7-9,TGTGCCAGCAGCCCAGGTCAGGCAGGGCATAATCAGCCCCAGCATTTT,CASSPGQAGHNQPQHF
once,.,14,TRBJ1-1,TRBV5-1,TGCGCCAGCAGCTTGGCTTTGGGGGACACTGAAGCTTTCTTT,CASSLALGDTEAFF
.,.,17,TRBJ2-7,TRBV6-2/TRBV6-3,TGTGCCAGCAGTTATATTATTAAAACAGGGAGCTCCTACGAGCAGTACTTC,CASSYIIKTGSSYEQYF
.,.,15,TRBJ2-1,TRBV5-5,TGTGCCAGCAGCTTTGACGGTCAGCGATACAATGAGCAGTTCTTC,CASSFDGQRYNEQFF
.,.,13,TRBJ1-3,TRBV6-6,TGTGCCAGCAAGGGAGCCTCTGGAAACACCATATATTTT,CASKGASGNTIYF
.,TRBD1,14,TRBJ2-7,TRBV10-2,TGCGCCAGCAGTGTGAGGGACAGGGACTACGAGCAGTACTTC,CASSVRDRDYEQYF
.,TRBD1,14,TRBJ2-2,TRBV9,TGTGCCAGCCACCGGGACAGTGGGGTCGGGGAGCTGTTTTTT,CASHRDSGVGELFF
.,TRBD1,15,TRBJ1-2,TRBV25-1,TGTGCCAGCCAAGATTACGGGACAGGGCGCGGTGGCTACACCTTC,CASQDYGTGRGGYTF
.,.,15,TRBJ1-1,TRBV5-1,TGCGCCAGCAGCTTTTCGACACGGACGAACACTGAAGCTTTCTTT,CASSFSTRTNTEAFF
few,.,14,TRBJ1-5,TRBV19,TGTGCCAGTAGTATAAAACATATCAATCAGCCCCAGCATTTT,CASSIKHINQPQHF
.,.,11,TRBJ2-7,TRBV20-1,TGCAGTGCTAGACTTACAGACGAGCAGTACTTC,CSARLTDEQYF
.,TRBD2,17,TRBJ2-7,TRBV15,TGTGCCACCAGCAGAGGTTTTGGGGGTAGCGGGGGTAACGAGCAGTACTTC,CATSRGFGGSGGNEQYF
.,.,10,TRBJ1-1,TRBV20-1,TGCAGTGCTAGCCGTACAGAAGCTTTCTTT,CSASRTEAFF
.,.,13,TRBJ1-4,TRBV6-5,TGTGCCAGCAGCTCCGCAAGGGGCGAAAAACTGTTTTTT,CASSSARGEKLFF
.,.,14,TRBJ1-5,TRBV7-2,TGTGCCAGCAGCTCCAGGGTAGGCAATCAGCCCCAGCATTTT,CASSSRVGNQPQHF
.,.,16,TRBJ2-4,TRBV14,TGTGCCAGCAGCCAAGAGGTGGGCGGTGCCAAAAACATTCAGTACTTC,CASSQEVGGAKNIQYF
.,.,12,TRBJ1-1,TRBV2,TGCGCCAGCATGATACGCTACACTGAAGCTTTCTTT,CASMIRYTEAFF
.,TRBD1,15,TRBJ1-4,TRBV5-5,TGTGCCAGCAGCACTAGGACAGGCAGCAAAGAAAAACTGTTTTTT,CASSTRTGSKEKLFF
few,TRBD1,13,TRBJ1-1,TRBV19,TGTGCCAGTAGTAAGCAGGGGGACACTGAAGCTTTCTTT,CASSKQGDTEAFF
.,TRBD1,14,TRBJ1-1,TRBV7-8,TGTGCCAGCAGCTTGGAGGGGGCGGTCGCTGAAGCTTTCTTT,CASSLEGAVAEAFF
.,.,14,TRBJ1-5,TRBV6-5,TGTGCCAGCACCATCGACAGCTTCAATCAGCCCCAGCATTTT,CASTIDSFNQPQHF
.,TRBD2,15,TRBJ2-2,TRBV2,TGTGCCAGCAGAGGACTAGCGGGGGACACCGGGGAGCTGTTTTTT,CASRGLAGDTGELFF
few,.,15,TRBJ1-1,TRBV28,TGTGCCAGCAGTTTGCCCTCTACAGTGAACACTGAAGCTTTCTTT,CASSLPSTVNTEAFF